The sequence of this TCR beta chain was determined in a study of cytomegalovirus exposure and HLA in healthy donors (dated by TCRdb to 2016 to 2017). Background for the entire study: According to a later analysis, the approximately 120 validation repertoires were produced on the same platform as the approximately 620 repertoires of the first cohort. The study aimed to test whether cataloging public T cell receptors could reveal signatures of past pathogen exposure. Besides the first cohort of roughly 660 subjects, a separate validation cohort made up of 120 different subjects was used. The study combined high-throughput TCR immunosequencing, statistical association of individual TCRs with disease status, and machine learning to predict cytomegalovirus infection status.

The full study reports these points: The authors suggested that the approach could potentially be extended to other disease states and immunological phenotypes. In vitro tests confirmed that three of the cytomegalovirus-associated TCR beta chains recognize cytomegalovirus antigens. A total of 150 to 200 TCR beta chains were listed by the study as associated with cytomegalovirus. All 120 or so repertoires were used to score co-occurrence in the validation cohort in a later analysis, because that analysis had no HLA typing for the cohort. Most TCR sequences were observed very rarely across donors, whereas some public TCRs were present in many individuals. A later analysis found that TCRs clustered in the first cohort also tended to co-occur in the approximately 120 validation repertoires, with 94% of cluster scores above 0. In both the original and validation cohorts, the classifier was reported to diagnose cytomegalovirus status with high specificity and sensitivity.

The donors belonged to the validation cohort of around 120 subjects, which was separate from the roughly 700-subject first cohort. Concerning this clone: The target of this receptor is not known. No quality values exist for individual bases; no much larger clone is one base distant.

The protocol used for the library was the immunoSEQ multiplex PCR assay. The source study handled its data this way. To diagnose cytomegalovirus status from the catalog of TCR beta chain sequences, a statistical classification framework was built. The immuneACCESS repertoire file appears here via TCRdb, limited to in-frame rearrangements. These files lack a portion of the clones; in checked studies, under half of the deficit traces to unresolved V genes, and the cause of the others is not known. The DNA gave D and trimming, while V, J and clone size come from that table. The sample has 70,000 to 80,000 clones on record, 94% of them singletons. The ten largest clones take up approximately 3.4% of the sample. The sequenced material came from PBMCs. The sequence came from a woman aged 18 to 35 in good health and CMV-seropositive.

The CDR3 sequence is CASSNRNTEAFF. The DNA sequence follows: TGTGCCAGTAGTAACAGGAACACTGAAGCTTTCTTT. The rearranged segments are TRBV19 and TRBJ1-1; confidence is insufficient to name the D gene. Per the germline V gene (reference sequence), LNHDA is the CDR1 and SQIVND is the CDR2. Counted from cysteine to phenylalanine, this CDR3 has 12 amino acids. Of the read, only the CDR3 DNA is kept; its 36 bases are in frame from base 1. A distance of 4 bases separates the germline ends of V and J, which lose 4 bases and 1 base respectively.